These 16 T cell receptor beta chains originate from one sample sequenced in a study of T cells expressing NK-cell markers. TCRdb reanalyzed the 5' RACE reads, giving one entry per CDR3 protein sequence and no DNA. The specimen's table records 500,000 to 700,000 distinct CDR3 sequences. The sequencing sample was made of blood T cells: a sorted CD56 or NKG2C T cell subset, CD4+ or CD8+ T cells, or bulk PBMC T cells (not recorded which). Every receptor here comes from a man aged 18 to 35 in good health.

The J gene is TRBJ2-3, the V gene TRBV5-1; TCRdb's D call of TRBD2 is untestable without DNA. Germline loops: CDR1 SGHRS, CDR2 YFSETQ. This CDR3 is built from 16 residues. This CDR3 reads CASSSGTRVSGDTQYF.

The genes are TRBV6-5 and TRBJ2-3; TCRdb calls TRBD2, which cannot be checked without DNA. The CDR3 covers 16 residues. Per the germline V gene, CDR1 is MNHEY and CDR2 is SVGAGI. The CDR3: CASSTASGSSTDTQYF.

The gene calls are TRBV27 and TRBJ2-3; absent DNA, TCRdb's TRBD2 call cannot be checked. Germline V gene data show CDR1 as MNHEY and CDR2 as SMNVEV (reference sequence). CDR3 length: 16 residues. The CDR3 spells CASSIGPAPITDTQYF.

The chain uses TRBV5-6 and TRBJ2-1; TCRdb proposes TRBD2, but this gene call is untestable without DNA. This CDR3 region has 12 residues. The germline V gene has CDR1 SGHDT and CDR2 YYEEEE. CDR3 in amino acids: CASTWRHNEQFF.

The chain has TRBV6-5 and TRBJ1-1; TCRdb's D gene call, TRBD1, goes unchecked for lack of DNA. The CDR3 is 12 residues long. CDR1 and CDR2 from the germline V gene are MNHEY and SVGAGI. The CDR3 spells CASSGTRGAAFF.

The chain has TRBV11-2 and TRBJ2-1; without DNA, the TCRdb call of TRBD2 cannot be checked. There are 15 residues in the CDR3. Looked up from germline, CDR1 is SGHAT and CDR2 is FQNNGV. The CDR3 spells CASSSRVREGHEQFF.

The CDR3 here is CASSQAPGQGIYEQYF. The gene calls are TRBV3-1 and TRBJ2-7; the TCRdb call, TRBD1, lacks DNA for checking. The CDR3 is made up of 16 amino acids. Per the germline V gene, CDR1 is LGHDT and CDR2 is YNNKEL (reference sequence).

The chain has TRBV5-6 and TRBJ2-5; TCRdb gives TRBD1 as the D gene, but with no DNA this cannot be confirmed. The germline V gene has CDR1 SGHDT and CDR2 YYEEEE. CDR3 size: 14 residues. CDR3 residues: CASSLLRRGETQYF.

This chain uses TRBV7-6 with TRBJ2-7; no DNA is available, so the TRBD1 call from TCRdb remains unchecked. Germline loops: CDR1 SGHVS, CDR2 FNYEAQ. This CDR3 has 17 residues. The CDR3: CASSLVWGRTGNYEQYF.

The chain has TRBV10-3 and TRBJ2-5; TCRdb proposes TRBD1, but this gene call is untestable without DNA. From germline, CDR1 is ENHRY and CDR2 SYGVKD. The CDR3 contains 15 residues. CDR3 loop: CAISNPAEAKETQYF.

The rearrangement joins TRBV6-1 to TRBJ1-2; TCRdb proposes TRBD1, but this gene call is untestable without DNA. Germline values: CDR1 MNHNS, CDR2 SASEGT. This CDR3 comprises 11 residues. The CDR3 sequence: CASSDRVGYTF.

This chain links TRBV3-1 with TRBJ2-1. Germline V CDR1 and CDR2: LGHDT, YNNKEL (reference sequence). The CDR3 length is 15 residues. The CDR3 here is CASSHTSQRYNEQFF.

The chain carries TRBV18 and TRBJ1-4; TCRdb's D call of TRBD1 is untestable without DNA. The CDR3 is 14 residues long. The germline CDR1 and CDR2 sequences are KGHSH and LQKENI. The CDR3 reads CASSWGPTNEKLFF.

The chain uses TRBV11-3 and TRBJ2-2; checking the TCRdb D call of TRBD1 is not possible without DNA. Germline CDR1 SGHNT, CDR2 YENEEA. The CDR3 runs to 15 residues. This CDR3 reads CASKVRGMTPGSCFF.

This chain connects TRBV6-1 to TRBJ2-5. CDR3 length equals 12 residues. The germline V gene has CDR1 MNHNS and CDR2 SASEGT. CDR3 protein: CASSRVGETQYF.

The chain is built from TRBV5-1 and TRBJ1-2. This CDR3 has 13 residues. Germline V CDR1 and CDR2: SGHRS, YFSETQ. The CDR3 here is CASSDTEIGGYTF.